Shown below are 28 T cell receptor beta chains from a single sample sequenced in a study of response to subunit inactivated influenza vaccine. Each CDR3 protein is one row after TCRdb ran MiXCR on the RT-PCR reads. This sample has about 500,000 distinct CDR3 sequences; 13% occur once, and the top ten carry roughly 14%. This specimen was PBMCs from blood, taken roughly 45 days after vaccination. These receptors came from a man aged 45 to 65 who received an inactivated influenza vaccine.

The CDR3 sequence: CATSGQGADEQYF. CDR3 DNA sequence: TGTGCCACTTCGGGACAGGGGGCTGACGAGCAGTACTTC. The chain couples TRBV10-3 to TRBJ2-7, with 12 bases lining up with TRBD1. The trim removed 10 bases at V and 5 bases at J, leaving 6 bases unmatched. The CDR3 extends over 13 amino acids. Germline V gene lookup returns CDR1 ENHRY and CDR2 SYGVKD.

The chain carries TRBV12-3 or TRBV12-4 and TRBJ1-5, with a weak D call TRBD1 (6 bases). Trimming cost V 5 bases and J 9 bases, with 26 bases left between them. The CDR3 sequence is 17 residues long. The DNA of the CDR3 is TGTGCCAGCAGTCTTTATAGGACAGACCCCGGCCAAAGGCCCCAGCATTTT. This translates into CASSLYRTDPGQRPQHF.

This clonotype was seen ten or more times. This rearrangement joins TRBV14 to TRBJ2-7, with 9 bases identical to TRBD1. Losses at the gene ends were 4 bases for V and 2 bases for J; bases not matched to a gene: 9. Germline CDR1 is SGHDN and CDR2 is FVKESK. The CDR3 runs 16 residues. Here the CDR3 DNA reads TGTGCCAGCAGCCCCGCGACAGGGGGTAGCCCCTACGAGCAGTACTTC. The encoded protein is CASSPATGGSPYEQYF.

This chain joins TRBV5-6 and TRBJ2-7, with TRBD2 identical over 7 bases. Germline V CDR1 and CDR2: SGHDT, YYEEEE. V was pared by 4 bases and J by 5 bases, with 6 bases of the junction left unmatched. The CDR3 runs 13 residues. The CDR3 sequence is CASSPTGTNEQYF. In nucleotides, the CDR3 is TGTGCCAGCAGCCCAACCGGGACTAACGAGCAGTACTTC.

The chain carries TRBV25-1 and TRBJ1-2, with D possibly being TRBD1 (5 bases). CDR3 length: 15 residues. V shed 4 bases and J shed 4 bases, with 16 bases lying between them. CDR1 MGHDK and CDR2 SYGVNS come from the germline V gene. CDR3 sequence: CASSAPFVGGYGYTF. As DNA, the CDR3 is TGTGCCAGCAGTGCTCCGTTTGTGGGGGGCTATGGCTACACCTTC.

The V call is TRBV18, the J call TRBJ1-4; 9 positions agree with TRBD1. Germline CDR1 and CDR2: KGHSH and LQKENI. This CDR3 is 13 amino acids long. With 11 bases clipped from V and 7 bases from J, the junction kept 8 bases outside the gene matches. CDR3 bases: TGTGCCGGAACACAGGGGGCGCGTGAAAAACTGTTTTTT. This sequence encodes CAGTQGAREKLFF. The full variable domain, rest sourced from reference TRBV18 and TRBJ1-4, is NAGVMQNPRHLVRRRGQEARLRCSPMKGHSHVYWYRQLPEEGLKFMVYLQKENIIDESGMPKERFSAEFPKEGPSILRIQQVVRGDSAAYFCAGTQGAREKLFFGSGTQLSVL.

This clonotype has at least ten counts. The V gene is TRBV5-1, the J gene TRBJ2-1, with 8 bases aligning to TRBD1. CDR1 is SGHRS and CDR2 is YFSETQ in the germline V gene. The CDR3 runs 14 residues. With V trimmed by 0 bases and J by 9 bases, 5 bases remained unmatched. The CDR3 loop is CASSLGTGTTEQFF. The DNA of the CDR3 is TGCGCCAGCAGCTTGGGGACAGGGACCACTGAGCAGTTCTTC.

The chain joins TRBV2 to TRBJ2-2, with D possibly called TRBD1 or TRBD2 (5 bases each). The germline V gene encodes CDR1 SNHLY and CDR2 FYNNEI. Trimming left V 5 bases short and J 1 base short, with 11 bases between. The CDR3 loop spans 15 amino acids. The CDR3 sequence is CASSRDLRNTGELFF. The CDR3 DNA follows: TGTGCCAGCAGTCGGGACCTACGGAACACCGGGGAGCTGTTTTTT.

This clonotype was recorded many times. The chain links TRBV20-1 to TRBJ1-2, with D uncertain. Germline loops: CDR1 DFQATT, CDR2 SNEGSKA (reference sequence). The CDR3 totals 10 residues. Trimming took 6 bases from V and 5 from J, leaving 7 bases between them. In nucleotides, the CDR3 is TGCAGTGCCTTTTCGTATGGCTACACCTTC. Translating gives CSAFSYGYTF.

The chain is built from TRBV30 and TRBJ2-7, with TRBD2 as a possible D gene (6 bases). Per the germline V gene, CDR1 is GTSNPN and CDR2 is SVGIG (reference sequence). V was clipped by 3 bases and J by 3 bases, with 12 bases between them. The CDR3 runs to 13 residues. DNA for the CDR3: TGTGCCTGGAGAAGGAGCGGGCTCTACGAGCAGTACTTC. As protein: CAWRRSGLYEQYF.

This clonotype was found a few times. In DNA, the CDR3 is TGCAGTGCTAACCTGCGGACTAGCGGGATGTACGAGCAGTACTTC. The encoded protein is CSANLRTSGMYEQYF. This sequence joins TRBV20-1 and TRBJ2-7; 12 bases match TRBD2. The trim removed 4 bases at V and 4 bases at J, leaving 8 bases unmatched. The V gene's germline CDR1 is DFQATT and CDR2 SNEGSKA (reference sequence). This CDR3 has 15 amino acids.

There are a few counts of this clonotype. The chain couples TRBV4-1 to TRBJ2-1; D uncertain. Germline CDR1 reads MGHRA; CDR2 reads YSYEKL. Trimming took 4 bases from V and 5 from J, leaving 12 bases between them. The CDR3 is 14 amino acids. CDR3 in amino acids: CASSPTRSNNEQFF. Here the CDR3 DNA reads TGCGCCAGCAGCCCCACCCGGAGCAACAATGAGCAGTTCTTC.

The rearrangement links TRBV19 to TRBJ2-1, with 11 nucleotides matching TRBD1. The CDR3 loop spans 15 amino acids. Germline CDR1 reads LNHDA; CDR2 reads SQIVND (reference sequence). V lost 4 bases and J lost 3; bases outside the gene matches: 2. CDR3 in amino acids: CASSTGTGGYNEQFF. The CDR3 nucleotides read TGTGCCAGTAGTACCGGGACAGGGGGCTACAATGAGCAGTTCTTC.

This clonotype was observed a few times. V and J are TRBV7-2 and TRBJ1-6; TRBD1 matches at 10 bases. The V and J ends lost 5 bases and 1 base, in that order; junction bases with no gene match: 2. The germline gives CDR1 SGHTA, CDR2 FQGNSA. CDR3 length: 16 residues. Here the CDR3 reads CASSPGQGSYNSPLHF. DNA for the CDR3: TGTGCCAGCAGCCCGGGACAGGGGTCCTATAATTCACCCCTCCACTTT. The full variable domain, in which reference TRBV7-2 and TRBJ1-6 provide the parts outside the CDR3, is GAGVSQSPSNKVTEKGKDVELRCDPISGHTALYWYRQSLGQGLEFLIYFQGNSAPDKSGLPSDRFSAERTGGSVSTLTIQRTQQEDSAVYLCASSPGQGSYNSPLHFGNGTRLTVT.

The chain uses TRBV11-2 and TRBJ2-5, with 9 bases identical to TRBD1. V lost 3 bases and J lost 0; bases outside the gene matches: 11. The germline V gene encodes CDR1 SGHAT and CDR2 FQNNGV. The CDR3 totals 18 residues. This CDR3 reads CASSLLRYRDRDQETQYF. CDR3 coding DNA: TGTGCCAGCAGCTTGCTCCGTTACCGGGACAGGGACCAAGAGACCCAGTACTTC. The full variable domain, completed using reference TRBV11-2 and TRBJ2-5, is EAGVAQSPRYKIIEKRQSVAFWCNPISGHATLYWYQQILGQGPKLLIQFQNNGVVDDSQLPKDRFSAERLKGVDSTLKIQPAKLEDSAVYLCASSLLRYRDRDQETQYFGPGTRLLVL.

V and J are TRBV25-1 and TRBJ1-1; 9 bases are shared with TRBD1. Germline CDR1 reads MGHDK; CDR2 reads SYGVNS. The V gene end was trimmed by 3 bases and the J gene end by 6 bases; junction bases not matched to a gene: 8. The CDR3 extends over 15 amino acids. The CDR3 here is CASSDPGTGKAEAFF. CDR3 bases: TGTGCCAGCAGTGACCCCGGGACAGGGAAAGCTGAAGCTTTCTTT.

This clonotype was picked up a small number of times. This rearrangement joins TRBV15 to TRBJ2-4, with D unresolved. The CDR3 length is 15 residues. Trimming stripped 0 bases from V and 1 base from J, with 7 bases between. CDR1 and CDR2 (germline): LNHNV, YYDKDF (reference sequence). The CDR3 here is CATSRDGLAKNIQYF. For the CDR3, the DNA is TGTGCCACCAGCAGAGATGGTCTGGCCAAAAACATTCAGTACTTC.

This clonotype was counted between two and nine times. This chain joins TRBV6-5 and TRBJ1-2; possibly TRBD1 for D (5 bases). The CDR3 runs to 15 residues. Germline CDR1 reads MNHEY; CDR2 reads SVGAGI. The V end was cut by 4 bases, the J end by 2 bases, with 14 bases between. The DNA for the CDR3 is TGTGCCAGCAGTTCCACCGGGACGGTGAACTATGGCTACACCTTC. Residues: CASSSTGTVNYGYTF.

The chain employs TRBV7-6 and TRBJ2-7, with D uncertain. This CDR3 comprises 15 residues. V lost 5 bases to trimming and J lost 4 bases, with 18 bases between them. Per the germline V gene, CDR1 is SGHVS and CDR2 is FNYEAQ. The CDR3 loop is CASSRRSQGGYEQYF. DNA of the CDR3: TGTGCCAGCAGCCGCCGGAGCCAAGGTGGTTACGAGCAGTACTTC.

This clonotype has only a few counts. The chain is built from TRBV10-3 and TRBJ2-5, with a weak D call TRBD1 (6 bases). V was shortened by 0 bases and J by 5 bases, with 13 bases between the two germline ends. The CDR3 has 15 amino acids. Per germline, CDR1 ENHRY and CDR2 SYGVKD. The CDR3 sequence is CAISESNRAYETQYF. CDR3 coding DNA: TGTGCCATCAGTGAGTCGAACAGGGCTTACGAGACCCAGTACTTC.

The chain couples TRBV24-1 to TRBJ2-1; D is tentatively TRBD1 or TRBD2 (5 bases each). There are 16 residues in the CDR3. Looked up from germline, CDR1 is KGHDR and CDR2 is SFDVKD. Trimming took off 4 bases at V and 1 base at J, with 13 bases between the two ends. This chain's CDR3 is CATSDRDGKSYNEQFF. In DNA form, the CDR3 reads TGTGCCACCAGTGACCGGGACGGCAAGTCCTACAATGAGCAGTTCTTC.

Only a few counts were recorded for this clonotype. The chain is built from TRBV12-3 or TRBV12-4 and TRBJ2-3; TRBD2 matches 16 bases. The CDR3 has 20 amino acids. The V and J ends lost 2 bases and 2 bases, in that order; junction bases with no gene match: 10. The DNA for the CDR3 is TGTGCCAGCAGTTTAATCCGGAGGGGACTAGCGGGAGGGGACACAGATACGCAGTATTTT. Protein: CASSLIRRGLAGGDTDTQYF.

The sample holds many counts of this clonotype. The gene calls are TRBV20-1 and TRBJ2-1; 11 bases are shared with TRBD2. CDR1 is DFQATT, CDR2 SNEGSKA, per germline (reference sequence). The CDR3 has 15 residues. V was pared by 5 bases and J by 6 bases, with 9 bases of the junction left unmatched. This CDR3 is CSAYTTSGSINEQFF. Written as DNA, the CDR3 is TGCAGTGCTTACACAACTAGCGGGAGTATCAATGAGCAGTTCTTC.

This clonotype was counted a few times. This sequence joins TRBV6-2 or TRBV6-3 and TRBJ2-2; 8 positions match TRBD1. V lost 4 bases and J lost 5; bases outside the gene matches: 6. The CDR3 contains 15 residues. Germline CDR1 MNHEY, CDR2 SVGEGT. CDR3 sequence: CASSWTGPGTGELFF. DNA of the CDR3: TGTGCCAGCAGTTGGACAGGGCCGGGGACCGGGGAGCTGTTTTTT.

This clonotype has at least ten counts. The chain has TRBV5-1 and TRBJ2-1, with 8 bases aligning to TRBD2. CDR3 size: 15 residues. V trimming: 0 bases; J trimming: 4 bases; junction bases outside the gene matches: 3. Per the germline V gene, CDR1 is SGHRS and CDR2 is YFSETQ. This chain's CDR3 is CASSLATSGYNEQFF. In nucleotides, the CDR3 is TGCGCCAGCAGCTTGGCTACTAGCGGATACAATGAGCAGTTCTTC.

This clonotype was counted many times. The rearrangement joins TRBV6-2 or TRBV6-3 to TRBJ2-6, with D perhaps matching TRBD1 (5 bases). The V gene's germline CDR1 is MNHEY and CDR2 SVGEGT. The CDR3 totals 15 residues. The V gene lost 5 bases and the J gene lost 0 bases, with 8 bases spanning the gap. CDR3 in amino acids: CASSQGLSGANVLTF. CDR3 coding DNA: TGTGCCAGCAGTCAGGGCCTCTCTGGGGCCAACGTCCTGACTTTC.

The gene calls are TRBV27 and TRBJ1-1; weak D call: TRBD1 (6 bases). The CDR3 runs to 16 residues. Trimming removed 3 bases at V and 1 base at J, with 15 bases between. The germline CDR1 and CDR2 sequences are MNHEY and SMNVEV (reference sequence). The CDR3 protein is CASSFLHRAGNTEAFF. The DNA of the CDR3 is TGTGCCAGCAGTTTTTTGCACAGGGCTGGGAACACTGAAGCTTTCTTT.

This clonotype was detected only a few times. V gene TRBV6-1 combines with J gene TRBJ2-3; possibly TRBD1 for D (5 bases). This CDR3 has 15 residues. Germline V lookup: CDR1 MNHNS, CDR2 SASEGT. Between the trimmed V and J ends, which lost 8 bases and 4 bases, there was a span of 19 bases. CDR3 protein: CASLADPGLSDTQYF. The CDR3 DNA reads TGTGCCAGCCTCGCCGACCCAGGGTTATCAGATACGCAGTATTTT.